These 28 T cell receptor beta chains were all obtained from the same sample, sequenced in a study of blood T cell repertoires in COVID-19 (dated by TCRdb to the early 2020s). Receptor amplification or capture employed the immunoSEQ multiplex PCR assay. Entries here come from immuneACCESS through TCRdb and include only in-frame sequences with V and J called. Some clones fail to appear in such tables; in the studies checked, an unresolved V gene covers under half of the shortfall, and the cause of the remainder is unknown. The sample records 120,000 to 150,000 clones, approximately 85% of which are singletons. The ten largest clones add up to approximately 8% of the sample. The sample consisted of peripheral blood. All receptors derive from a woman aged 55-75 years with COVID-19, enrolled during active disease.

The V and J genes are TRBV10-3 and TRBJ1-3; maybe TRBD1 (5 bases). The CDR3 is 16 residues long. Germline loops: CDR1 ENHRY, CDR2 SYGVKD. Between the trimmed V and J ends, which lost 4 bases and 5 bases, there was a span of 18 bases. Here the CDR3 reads CAISGGDGPARNTIYF. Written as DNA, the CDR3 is TGTGCCATCAGTGGGGGGGATGGTCCGGCCCGAAACACCATATATTTT.

This chain's CDR3 is CASSQEKSLFNQPQHF. CDR3 nucleotide sequence: TGCGCCAGCAGCCAAGAAAAAAGCTTGTTCAATCAGCCCCAGCATTTT. This chain uses TRBV4-1 with TRBJ1-5; D unresolved. V was clipped by 0 bases and J by 3 bases, with 12 bases between them. Germline loops: CDR1 MGHRA, CDR2 YSYEKL. The length of the CDR3 is 16 residues.

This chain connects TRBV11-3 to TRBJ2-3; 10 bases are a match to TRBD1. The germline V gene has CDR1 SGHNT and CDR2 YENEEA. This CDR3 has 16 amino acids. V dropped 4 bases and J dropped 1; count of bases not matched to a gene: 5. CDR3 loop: CASSSRTGGGTDTQYF. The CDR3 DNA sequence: TGTGCCAGCAGCTCCCGGACAGGGGGTGGCACAGATACGCAGTATTTT.

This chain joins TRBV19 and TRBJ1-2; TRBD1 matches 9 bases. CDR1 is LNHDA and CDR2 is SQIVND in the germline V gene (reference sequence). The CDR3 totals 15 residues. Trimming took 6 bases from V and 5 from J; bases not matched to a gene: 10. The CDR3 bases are TGTGCCAGTAGCGAACAGGGGGCAGCGGGATATGGCTACACCTTC. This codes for CASSEQGAAGYGYTF.

CDR3 in DNA: TGTGCCAGCAGCCTAACAGGGTTTCGGTACAATGAGCAGTTCTTC. This translates into CASSLTGFRYNEQFF. The V and J genes are TRBV3-1 (or the pseudogene TRBV3-2) and TRBJ2-1; D might be TRBD1 (6 bases). Per the germline V gene, CDR1 is LGHDT and CDR2 is YNNKEL (reference sequence). There are 15 residues in the CDR3. V was trimmed by 4 bases and J by 4 bases, leaving 14 bases between them.

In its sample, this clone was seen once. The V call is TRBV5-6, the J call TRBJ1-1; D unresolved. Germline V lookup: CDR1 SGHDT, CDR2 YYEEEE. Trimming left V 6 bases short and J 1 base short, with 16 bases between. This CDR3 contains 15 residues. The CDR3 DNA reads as TGTGCCAGCACCCTCCTTTCGGTGCCGAACACTGAAGCTTTCTTT. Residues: CASTLLSVPNTEAFF.

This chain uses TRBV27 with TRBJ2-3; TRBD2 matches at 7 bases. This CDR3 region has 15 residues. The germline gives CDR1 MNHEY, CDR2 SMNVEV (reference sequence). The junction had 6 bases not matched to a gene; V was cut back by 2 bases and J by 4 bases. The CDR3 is CASSLGGGRADTQYF. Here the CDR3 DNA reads TGTGCCAGCAGTTTAGGCGGGGGAAGGGCAGATACGCAGTATTTT.

CDR3 nucleotides: TGTGCCACCAGCAGAGGTCCAGCGGGGGGGTACAATGAGCAGTTCTTC. Amino acid sequence: CATSRGPAGGYNEQFF. The chain combines TRBV15 with TRBJ2-1; 10 positions agree with TRBD2. The CDR3 spans 16 residues. Germline V CDR1 and CDR2: LNHNV, YYDKDF (reference sequence). V was clipped by 1 base and J by 4 bases; unmatched bases: 4.

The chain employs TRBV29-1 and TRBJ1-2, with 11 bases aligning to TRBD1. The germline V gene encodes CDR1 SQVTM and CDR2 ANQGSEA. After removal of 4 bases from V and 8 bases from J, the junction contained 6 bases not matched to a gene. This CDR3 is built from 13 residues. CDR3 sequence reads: CSVGTGGARGYTF. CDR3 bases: TGCAGCGTTGGGACAGGGGGCGCGAGGGGCTACACCTTC.

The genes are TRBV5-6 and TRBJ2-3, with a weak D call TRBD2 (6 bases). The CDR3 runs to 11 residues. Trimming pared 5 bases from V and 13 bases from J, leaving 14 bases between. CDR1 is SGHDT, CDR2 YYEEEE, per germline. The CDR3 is CASRWGDLEYF. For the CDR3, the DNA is TGTGCCAGCAGGTGGGGGGACCTGGAGTATTTT.

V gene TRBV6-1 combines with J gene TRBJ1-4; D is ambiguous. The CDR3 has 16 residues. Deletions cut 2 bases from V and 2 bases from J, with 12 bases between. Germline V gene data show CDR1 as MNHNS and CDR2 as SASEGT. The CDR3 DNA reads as TGTGCCAGCAGTGAACCTTCAGGCCGCACTAATGAAAAACTGTTTTTT. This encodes CASSEPSGRTNEKLFF.

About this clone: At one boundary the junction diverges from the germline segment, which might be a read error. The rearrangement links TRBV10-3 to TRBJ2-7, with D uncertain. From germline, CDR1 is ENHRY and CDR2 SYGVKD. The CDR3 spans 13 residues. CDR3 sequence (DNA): TGTGCCAGCAGTGAGTTTAATCTCTACGAGCAGTACTTC. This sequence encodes CASSEFNLYEQYF.

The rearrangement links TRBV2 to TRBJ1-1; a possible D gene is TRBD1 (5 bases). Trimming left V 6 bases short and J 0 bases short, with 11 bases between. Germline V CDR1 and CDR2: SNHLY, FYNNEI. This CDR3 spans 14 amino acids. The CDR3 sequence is CASSFDSMNTEAFF. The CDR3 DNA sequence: TGTGCCAGCAGCTTCGACAGTATGAACACTGAAGCTTTCTTT.

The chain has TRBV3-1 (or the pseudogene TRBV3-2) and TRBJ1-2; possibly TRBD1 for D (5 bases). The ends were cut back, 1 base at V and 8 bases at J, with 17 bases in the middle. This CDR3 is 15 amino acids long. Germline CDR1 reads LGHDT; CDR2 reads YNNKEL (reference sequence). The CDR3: CASSQAPTADGGYTF. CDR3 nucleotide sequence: TGTGCCAGCAGCCAAGCTCCGACAGCCGACGGGGGCTACACCTTC.

Here the CDR3 DNA reads TGTGCCAGCAGCTTACAATTGTACGAGCAGTACTTC. This translates into CASSLQLYEQYF. The chain is built from TRBV7-2 and TRBJ2-7; no clear D gene. Germline assignment: CDR1 SGHTA and CDR2 FQGNSA. The CDR3 is made up of 12 amino acids. V was trimmed by 2 bases and J by 4 bases, leaving 6 bases between them.

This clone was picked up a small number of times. CDR3 nucleotides: TGTGCCAGCAGTAACGGACAAAGCAATCAGCCCCAGCATTTT. Translated: CASSNGQSNQPQHF. The V call is TRBV6-6, the J call TRBJ1-5; maybe TRBD1 (5 bases). Trimming pared 5 bases from V and 1 base from J, leaving 9 bases between. CDR1 is MNHNY, CDR2 SVGAGI, per germline (reference sequence). The CDR3 loop spans 14 amino acids.

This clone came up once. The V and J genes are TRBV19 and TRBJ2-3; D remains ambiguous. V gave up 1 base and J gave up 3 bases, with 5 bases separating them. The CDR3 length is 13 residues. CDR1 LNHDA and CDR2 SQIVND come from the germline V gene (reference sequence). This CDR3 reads CASSIAETDTQYF. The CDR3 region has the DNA TGTGCCAGTAGTATAGCGGAGACAGATACGCAGTATTTT.

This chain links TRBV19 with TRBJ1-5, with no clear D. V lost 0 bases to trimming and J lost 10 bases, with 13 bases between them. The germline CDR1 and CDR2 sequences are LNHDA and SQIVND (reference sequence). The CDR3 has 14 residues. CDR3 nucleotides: TGTGCCAGTAGTATAGAAGGCCCTAGGTACCCCCAGCATTTT. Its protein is CASSIEGPRYPQHF.

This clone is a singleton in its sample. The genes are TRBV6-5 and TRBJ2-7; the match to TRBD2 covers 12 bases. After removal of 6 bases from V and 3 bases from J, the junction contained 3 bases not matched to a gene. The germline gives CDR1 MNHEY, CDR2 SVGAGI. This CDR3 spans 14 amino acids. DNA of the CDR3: TGTGCCAGCAGCATACTAGCGGGGGGCTACGAGCAGTACTTC. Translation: CASSILAGGYEQYF.

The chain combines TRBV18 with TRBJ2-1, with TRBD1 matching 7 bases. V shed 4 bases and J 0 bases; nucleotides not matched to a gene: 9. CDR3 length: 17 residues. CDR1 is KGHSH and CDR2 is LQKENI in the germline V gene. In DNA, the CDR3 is TGTGCCAGCTCACGAAATTTACAGGGGAGCTCCTACAATGAGCAGTTCTTC. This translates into CASSRNLQGSSYNEQFF.

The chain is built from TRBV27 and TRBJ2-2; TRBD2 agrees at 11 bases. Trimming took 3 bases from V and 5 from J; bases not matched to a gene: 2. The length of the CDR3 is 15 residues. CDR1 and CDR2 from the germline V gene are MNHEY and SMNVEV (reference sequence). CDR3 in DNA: TGTGCCAGCAGTTTCGGGACTAGCGGAACCGGGGAGCTGTTTTTT. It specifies CASSFGTSGTGELFF.

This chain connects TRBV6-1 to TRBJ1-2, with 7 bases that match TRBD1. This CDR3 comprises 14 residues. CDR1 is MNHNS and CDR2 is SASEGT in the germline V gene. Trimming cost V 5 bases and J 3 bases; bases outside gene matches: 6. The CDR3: CASSPGQDHYGYTF. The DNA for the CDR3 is TGTGCCAGCAGTCCCGGACAGGACCACTATGGCTACACCTTC.

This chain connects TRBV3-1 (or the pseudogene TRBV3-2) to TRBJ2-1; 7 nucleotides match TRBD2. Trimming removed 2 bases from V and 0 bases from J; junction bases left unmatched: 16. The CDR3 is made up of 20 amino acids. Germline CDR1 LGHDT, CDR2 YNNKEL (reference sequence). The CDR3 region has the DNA TGTGCCAGCAGCCAACCAAAACGGGGGAGGGGATCGCGCTCCTACAATGAGCAGTTCTTC. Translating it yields CASSQPKRGRGSRSYNEQFF.

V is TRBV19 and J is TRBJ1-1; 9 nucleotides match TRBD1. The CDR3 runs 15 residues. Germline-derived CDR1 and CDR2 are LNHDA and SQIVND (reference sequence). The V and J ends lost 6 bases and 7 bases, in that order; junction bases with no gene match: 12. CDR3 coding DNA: TGTGCCAGTAGGTCAGCCCGGGACAGGGTTTTTGAAGCTTTCTTT. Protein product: CASRSARDRVFEAFF. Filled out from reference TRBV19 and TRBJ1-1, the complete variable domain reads DGGITQSPKYLFRKEGQNVTLSCEQNLNHDAMYWYRQDPGQGLRLIYYSQIVNDFQKGDIAEGYSVSREKKESFPLTVTSAQKNPTAFYLCASRSARDRVFEAFFGQGTRLTVV.

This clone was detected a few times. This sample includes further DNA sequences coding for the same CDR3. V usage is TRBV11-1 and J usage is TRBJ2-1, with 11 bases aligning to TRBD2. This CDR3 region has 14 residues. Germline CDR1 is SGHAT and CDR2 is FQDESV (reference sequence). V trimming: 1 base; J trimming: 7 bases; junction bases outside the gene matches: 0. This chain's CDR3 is CASSLGLAGNEQFF. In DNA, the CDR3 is TGTGCCAGCAGCTTAGGACTAGCGGGGAATGAGCAGTTCTTC.

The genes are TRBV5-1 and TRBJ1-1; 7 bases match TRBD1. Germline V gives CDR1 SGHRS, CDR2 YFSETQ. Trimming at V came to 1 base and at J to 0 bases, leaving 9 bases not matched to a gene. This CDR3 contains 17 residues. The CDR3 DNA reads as TGCGCCAGCAGCTTGAATGGGAAGGGGGCCGTGAACACTGAAGCTTTCTTT. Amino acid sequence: CASSLNGKGAVNTEAFF.

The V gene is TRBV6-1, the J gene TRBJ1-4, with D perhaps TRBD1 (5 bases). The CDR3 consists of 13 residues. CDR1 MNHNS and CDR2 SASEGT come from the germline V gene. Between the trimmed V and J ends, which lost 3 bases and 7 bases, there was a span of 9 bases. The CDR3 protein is CASSDREGEKLFF. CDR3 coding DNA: TGTGCCAGCAGTGACAGGGAGGGTGAAAAACTGTTTTTT.

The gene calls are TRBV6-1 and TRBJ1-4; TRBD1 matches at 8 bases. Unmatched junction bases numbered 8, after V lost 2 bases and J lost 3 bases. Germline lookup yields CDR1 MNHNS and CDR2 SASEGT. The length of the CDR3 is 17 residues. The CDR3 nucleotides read TGTGCCAGCAGTGAAAAGCGACAGGGGTTTTCTAATGAAAAACTGTTTTTT. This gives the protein CASSEKRQGFSNEKLFF.